This entry is about one TCR beta chain. This CDR3 spans 16 amino acids. V dropped 5 bases and J dropped 0 bases, with 11 bases sitting between them. Germline V gene sequence: CDR1 ENHRY, CDR2 SYGVKD. This sample was taken from a study of OX40 agonist ivuxolimab in advanced cancers. Clones were sequenced by immunoSEQ multiplex PCR, and TCRdb holds only the in-frame ones, with some missing. This table holds under 85,000 clones, about 83% found once. The chain recombines TRBV10-3 with TRBJ2-6; possible D gene TRBD1, 6 bases. Sequences were derived from CD4+ or CD8+ T cells sorted from blood, sampled in a trial of the OX40 agonist ivuxolimab. The sequence came from an adult with an advanced solid tumor such as melanoma, head and neck, liver or kidney cancer. The CDR3 reads CAISRTVVSGANVLTF. CDR3 coding DNA: TGTGCCATCAGTAGGACAGTAGTCTCTGGGGCCAACGTCCTGACTTTC.